This T cell receptor beta chain was documented in a study of CD8 T cells in Susac syndrome. The study used healthy donors as controls matched for age and sex. This CDR3 contains 14 residues. Germline V CDR1 and CDR2: DFQATT, SNEGSKA (reference sequence). With 6 bases removed from V and 6 bases from J, the gap between germline ends came to 19 bases. cDNA came from roughly 0.53 to 1 ug RNA primed by random hexamers. An immunoSEQ multiplex PCR generated amplified TCR beta CDR3 products spanning 54 Vbeta and 13 Jbeta. In TCRdb, the immunoSEQ multiplex PCR reads were re-called with MiXCR into one record per CDR3 protein. This sample has 110,000 or so distinct CDR3 sequences, with around 97% found just once.

This TCR derives from a human donor in good health. Sequencing was performed on CD4+ T cells from PBMCs. The chain couples TRBV20-1 to TRBJ2-3; tentatively, D is TRBD1 (7 bases). In DNA, the CDR3 is TGCAGTGCCGACTCAGGGGGGCTTGGGGATACGCAGTATTTT. As protein: CSADSGGLGDTQYF.